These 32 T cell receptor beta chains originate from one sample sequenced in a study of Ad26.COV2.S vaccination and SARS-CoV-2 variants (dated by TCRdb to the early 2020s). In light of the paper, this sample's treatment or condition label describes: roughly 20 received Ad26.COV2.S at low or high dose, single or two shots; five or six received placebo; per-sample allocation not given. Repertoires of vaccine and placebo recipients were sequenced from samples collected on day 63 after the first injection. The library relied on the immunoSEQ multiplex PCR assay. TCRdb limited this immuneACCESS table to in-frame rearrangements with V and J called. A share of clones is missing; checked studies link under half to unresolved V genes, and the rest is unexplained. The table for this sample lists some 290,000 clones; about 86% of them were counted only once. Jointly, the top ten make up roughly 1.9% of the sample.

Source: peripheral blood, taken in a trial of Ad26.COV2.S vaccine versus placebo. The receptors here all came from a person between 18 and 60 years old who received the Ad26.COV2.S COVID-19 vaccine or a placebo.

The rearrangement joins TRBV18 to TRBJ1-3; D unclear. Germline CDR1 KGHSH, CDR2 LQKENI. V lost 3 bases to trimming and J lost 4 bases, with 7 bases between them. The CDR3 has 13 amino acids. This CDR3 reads CASSPSEGNTIYF. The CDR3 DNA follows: TGTGCCAGCTCACCGAGTGAAGGAAACACCATATATTTT.

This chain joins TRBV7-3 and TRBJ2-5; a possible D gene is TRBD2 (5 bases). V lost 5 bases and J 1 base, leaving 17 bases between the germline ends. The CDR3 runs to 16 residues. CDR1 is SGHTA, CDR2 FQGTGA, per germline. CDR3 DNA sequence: TGTGCCAGCAGCCGTCTCCCATCCCGGGGCCAAGAGACCCAGTACTTC. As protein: CASSRLPSRGQETQYF.

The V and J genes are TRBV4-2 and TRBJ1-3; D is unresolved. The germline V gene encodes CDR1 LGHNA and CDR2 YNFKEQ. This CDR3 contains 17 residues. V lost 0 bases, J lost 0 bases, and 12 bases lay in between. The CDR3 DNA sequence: TGTGCCAGCAGCCAAGATTATGGGAGCGGCTCTGGAAACACCATATATTTT. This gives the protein CASSQDYGSGSGNTIYF.

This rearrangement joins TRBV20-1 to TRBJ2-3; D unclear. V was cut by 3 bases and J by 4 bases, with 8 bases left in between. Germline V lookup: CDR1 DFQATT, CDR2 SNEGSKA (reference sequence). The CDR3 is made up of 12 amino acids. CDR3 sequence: CSASMHPDTQYF. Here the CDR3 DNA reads TGCAGTGCTAGTATGCATCCAGATACGCAGTATTTT.

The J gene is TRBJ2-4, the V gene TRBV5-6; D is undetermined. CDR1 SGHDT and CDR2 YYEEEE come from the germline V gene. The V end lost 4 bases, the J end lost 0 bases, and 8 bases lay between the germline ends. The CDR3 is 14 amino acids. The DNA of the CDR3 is TGTGCCAGCAGCCCAATCTCAGCCAAAAACATTCAGTACTTC. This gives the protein CASSPISAKNIQYF.

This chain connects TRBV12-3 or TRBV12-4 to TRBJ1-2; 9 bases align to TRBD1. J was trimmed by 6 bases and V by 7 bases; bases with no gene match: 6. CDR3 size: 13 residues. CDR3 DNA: TGTGCCAGCAACTTGGGACAGGGAGATGGCTACACCTTC. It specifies CASNLGQGDGYTF.

CDR3 DNA: TGTGCCAGCAGCTTGGCAGCAAGTGATACGCAGTATTTT. The encoded protein is CASSLAASDTQYF. The J gene is TRBJ2-3, the V gene TRBV7-6; D ambiguous. The V gene lost 3 bases and the J gene lost 6 bases, with 10 bases spanning the gap. Germline V gives CDR1 SGHVS, CDR2 FNYEAQ. CDR3 length: 13 amino acids.

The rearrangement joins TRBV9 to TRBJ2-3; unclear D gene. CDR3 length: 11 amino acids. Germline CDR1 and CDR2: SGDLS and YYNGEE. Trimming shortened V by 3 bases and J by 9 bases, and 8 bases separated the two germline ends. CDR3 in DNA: TGTGCCAGCAGCGAGGCCGGGACGCAGTATTTT. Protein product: CASSEAGTQYF.

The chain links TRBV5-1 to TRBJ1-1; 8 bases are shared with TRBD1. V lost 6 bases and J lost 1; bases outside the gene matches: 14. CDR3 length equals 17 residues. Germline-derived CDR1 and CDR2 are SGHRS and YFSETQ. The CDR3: CASNLAPGTGRNTEAFF. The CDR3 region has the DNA TGCGCCAGCAATTTGGCTCCCGGGACAGGAAGGAACACTGAAGCTTTCTTT.

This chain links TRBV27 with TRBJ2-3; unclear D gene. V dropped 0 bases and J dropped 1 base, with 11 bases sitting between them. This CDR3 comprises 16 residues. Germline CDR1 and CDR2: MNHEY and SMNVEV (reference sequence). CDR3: CASSLSLGHGTDTQYF. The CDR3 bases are TGTGCCAGCAGTTTATCGTTGGGTCACGGCACAGATACGCAGTATTTT.

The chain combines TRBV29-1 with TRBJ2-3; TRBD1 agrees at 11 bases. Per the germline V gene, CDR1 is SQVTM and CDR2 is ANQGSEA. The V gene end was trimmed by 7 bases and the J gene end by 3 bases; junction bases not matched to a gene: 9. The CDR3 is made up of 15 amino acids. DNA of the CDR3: TGCAGCGGAGAGGCCTGGGACAGGGGGACAGATACGCAGTATTTT. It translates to CSGEAWDRGTDTQYF.

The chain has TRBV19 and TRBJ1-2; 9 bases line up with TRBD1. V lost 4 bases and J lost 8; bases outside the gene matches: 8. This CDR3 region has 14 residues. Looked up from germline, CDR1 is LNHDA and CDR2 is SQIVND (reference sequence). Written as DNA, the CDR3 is TGTGCCAGTAGTAGGGACAGGGTTGCGAGCGGCTACACCTTC. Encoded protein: CASSRDRVASGYTF. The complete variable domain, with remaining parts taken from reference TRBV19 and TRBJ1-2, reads DGGITQSPKYLFRKEGQNVTLSCEQNLNHDAMYWYRQDPGQGLRLIYYSQIVNDFQKGDIAEGYSVSREKKESFPLTVTSAQKNPTAFYLCASSRDRVASGYTFGSGTRLTVV.

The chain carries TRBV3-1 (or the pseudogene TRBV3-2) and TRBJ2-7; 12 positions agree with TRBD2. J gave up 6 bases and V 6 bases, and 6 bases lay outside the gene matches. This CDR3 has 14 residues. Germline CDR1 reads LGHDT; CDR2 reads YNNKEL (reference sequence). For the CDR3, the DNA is TGTGCCAGCAGGCTAGCGGGGGGGCCGCCCGAGCAGTACTTC. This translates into CASRLAGGPPEQYF.

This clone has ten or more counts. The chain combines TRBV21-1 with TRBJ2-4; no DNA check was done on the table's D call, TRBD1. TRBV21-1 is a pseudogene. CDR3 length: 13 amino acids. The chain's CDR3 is CAMYRGLLHIQYF. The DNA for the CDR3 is TGTGCCATGTACAGGGGGCTTTTGCACATTCAGTACTTC.

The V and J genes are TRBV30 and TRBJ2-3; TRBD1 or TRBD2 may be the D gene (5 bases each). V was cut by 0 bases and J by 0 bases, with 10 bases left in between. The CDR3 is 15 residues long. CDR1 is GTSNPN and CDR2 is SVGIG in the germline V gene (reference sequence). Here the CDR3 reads CAWSVSGLSTDTQYF. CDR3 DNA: TGTGCCTGGAGTGTATCGGGGCTTAGCACAGATACGCAGTATTTT.

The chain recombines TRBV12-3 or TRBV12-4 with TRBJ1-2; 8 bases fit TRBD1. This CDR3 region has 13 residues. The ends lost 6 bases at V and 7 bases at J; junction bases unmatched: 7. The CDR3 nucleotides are TGTGCCAGCAGCCGCGGACAGGGAGGTGGCTACACCTTC. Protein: CASSRGQGGGYTF.

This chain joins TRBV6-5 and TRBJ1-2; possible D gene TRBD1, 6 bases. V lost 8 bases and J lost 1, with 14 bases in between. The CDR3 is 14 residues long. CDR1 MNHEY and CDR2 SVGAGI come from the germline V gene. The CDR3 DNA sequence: TGTGCCAGCCGGAACGGGGACAATAACTATGGCTACACCTTC. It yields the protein CASRNGDNNYGYTF.

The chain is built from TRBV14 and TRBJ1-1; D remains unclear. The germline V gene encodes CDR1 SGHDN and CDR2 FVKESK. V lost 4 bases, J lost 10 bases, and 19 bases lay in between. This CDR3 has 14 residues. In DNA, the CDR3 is TGTGCCAGCAGCCCCCCTCTCTGGGTTTGGGGAGCTTTCTTT. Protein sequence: CASSPPLWVWGAFF. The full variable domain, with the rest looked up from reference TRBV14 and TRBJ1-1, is EAGVTQFPSHSVIEKGQTVTLRCDPISGHDNLYWYRRVMGKEIKFLLHFVKESKQDESGMPNNRFLAERTGGTYSTLKVQPAELEDSGVYFCASSPPLWVWGAFFGQGTRLTVV.

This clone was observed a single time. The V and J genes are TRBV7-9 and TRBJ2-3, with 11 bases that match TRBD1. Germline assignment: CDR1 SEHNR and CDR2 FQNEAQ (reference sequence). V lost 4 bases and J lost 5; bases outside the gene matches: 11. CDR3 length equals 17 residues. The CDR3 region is CASSSGPGTGGGDTQYF. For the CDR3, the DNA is TGTGCCAGCAGCTCCGGCCCCGGGACAGGGGGAGGAGATACGCAGTATTTT. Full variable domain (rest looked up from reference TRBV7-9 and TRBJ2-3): DTGVSQNPRHKITKRGQNVTFRCDPISEHNRLYWYRQTLGQGPEFLTYFQNEAQLEKSRLLSDRFSAERPKGSFSTLEIQRTEQGDSAMYLCASSSGPGTGGGDTQYFGPGTRLTVL.

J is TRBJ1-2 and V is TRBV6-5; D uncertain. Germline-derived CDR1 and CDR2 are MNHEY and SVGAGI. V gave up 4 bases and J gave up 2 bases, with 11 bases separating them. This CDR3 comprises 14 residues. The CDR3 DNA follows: TGTGCCAGCAGTTTCGGGCGGAGCAACTATGGCTACACCTTC. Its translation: CASSFGRSNYGYTF.

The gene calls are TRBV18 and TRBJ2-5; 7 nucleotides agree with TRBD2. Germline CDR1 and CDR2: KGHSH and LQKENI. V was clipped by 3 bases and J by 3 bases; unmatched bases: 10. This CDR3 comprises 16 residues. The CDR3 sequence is CASSPASGGFKETQYF. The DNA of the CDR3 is TGTGCCAGCTCACCTGCTAGCGGTGGTTTTAAAGAGACCCAGTACTTC.

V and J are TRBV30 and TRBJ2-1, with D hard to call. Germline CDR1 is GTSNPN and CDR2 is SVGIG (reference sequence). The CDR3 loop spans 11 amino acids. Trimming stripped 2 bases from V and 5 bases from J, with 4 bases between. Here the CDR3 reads CAWSFNNEQFF. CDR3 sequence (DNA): TGTGCCTGGAGTTTTAACAATGAGCAGTTCTTC. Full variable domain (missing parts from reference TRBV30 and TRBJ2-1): SQTIHQWPATLVQPVGSPLSLECTVEGTSNPNLYWYRQAAGRGLQLLFYSVGIGQISSEVPQNLSASRPQDRQFILSSKKLLLSDSGFYLCAWSFNNEQFFGPGTRLTVL.

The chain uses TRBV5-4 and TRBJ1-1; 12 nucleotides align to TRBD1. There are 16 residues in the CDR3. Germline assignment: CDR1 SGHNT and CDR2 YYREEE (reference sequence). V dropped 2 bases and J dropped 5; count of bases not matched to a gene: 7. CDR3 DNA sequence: TGTGCCAGCAGCTTCCGGGACAGGGGGCTTCGGACTGAAGCTTTCTTT. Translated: CASSFRDRGLRTEAFF.

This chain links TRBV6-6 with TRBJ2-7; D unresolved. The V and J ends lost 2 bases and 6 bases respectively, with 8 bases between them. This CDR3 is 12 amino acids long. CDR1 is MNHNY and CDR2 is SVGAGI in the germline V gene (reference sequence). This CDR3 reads CASSYRVGEQYF. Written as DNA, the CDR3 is TGTGCCAGCAGTTACCGTGTCGGCGAGCAGTACTTC.

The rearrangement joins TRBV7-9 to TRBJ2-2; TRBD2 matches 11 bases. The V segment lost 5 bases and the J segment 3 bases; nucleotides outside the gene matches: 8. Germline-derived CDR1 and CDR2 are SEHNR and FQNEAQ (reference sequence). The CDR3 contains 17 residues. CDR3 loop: CASSPPGTSGYTGELFF. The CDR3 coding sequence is TGTGCCAGCAGCCCACCAGGGACTAGCGGATACACCGGGGAGCTGTTTTTT.

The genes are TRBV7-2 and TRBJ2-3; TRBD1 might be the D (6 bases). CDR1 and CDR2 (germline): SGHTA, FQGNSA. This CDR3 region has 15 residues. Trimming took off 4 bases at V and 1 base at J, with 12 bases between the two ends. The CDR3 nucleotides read TGTGCCAGCAGCTCCCCTAGGACAGGCACAGATACGCAGTATTTT. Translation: CASSSPRTGTDTQYF.

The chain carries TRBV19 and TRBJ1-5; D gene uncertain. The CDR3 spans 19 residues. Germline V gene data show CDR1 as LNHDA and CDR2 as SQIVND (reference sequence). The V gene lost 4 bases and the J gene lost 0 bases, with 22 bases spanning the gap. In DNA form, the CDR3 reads TGTGCCAGTAGTAAGGAGGGCCCCCAACCATACTATAGCAATCAGCCCCAGCATTTT. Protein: CASSKEGPQPYYSNQPQHF.

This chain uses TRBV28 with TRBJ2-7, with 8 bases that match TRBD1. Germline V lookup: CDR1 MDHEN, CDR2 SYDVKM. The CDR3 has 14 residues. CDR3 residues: CASSSASVMDRVKV. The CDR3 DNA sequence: TGTGCCAGCAGTTCCGCTTCGGTGATGGACAGGGTAAAAGTC.

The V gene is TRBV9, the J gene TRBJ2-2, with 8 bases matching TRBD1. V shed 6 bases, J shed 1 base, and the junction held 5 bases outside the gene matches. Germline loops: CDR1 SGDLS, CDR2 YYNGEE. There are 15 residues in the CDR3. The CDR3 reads CASTGGAGNTGELFF. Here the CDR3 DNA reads TGTGCCAGCACAGGGGGCGCGGGGAACACCGGGGAGCTGTTTTTT.

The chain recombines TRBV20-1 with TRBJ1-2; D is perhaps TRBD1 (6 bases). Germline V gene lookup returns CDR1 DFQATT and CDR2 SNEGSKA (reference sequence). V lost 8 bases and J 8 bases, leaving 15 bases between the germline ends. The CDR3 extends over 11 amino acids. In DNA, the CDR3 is TGCAGTCCCGAGGGGGTGGAAGGCTACACCTTC. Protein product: CSPEGVEGYTF.

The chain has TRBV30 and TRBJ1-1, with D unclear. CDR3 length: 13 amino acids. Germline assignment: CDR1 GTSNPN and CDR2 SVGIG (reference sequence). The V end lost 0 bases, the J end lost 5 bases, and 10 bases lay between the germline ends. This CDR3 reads CAWSVGIGTEAFF. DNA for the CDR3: TGTGCCTGGAGTGTAGGAATCGGGACTGAAGCTTTCTTT. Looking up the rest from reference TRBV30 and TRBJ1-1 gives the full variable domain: SQTIHQWPATLVQPVGSPLSLECTVEGTSNPNLYWYRQAAGRGLQLLFYSVGIGQISSEVPQNLSASRPQDRQFILSSKKLLLSDSGFYLCAWSVGIGTEAFFGQGTRLTVV.

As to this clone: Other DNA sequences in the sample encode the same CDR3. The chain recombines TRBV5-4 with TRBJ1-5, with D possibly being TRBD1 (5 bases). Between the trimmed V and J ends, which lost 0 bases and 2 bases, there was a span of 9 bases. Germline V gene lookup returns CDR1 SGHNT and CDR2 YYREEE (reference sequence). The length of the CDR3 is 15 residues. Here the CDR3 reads CASSLGGSGNQPQHF. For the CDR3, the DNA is TGTGCCAGCAGCTTGGGGGGGTCTGGCAATCAGCCCCAGCATTTT. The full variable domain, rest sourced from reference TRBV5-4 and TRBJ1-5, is ETGVTQSPTHLIKTRGQQVTLRCSSQSGHNTVSWYQQALGQGPQFIFQYYREEENGRGNFPPRFSGLQFPNYSSELNVNALELDDSALYLCASSLGGSGNQPQHFGDGTRLSIL.